A single sample is the source of the 12 T cell receptor beta chains below, sequenced in a study of T cells after yellow fever vaccination. TCRdb fed the 5' RACE reads into MiXCR, producing one record per CDR3 protein. The data contain nearly 350,000 distinct CDR3 sequences, about 8.3% of them singletons. Sequencing used PBMCs, obtained roughly 47 days after the first yellow fever vaccination. Every receptor here comes from a man aged 18-30 years who received the YFV17D yellow fever vaccine.

The V and J genes are TRBV27 and TRBJ2-1; no reliable D call. The germline V gene encodes CDR1 MNHEY and CDR2 SMNVEV (reference sequence). The CDR3 is made up of 18 amino acids. Trimming removed 5 bases from V and 2 bases from J, with 22 bases in between. In DNA form, the CDR3 reads TGTGCCAGCAGTCTATACCCCATCTACTTCCAAACCTACAATGAGCAGTTCTTC. Its protein product is CASSLYPIYFQTYNEQFF.

The chain employs TRBV5-1 and TRBJ1-2; D possibly corresponds to TRBD1 (5 bases). Per the germline V gene, CDR1 is SGHRS and CDR2 is YFSETQ. The CDR3 is made up of 14 amino acids. V dropped 0 bases and J dropped 3 bases, with 9 bases sitting between them. In DNA form, the CDR3 reads TGCGCCAGCAGCTTGGCCTTGGGGGACTATGGCTACACCTTC. Its translation: CASSLALGDYGYTF.

This clonotype showed up just a few times. The J gene is TRBJ2-7, the V gene TRBV11-2; TRBD2 agrees at 10 bases. The J segment lost 0 bases and the V segment lost 3 bases, leaving 11 bases of the junction unmatched. This CDR3 is 18 amino acids long. Germline-derived CDR1 and CDR2 are SGHAT and FQNNGV. The DNA for the CDR3 is TGTGCCAGCAGCTTCTACCTTGGAGCGGGGGGGCCCTCCTACGAGCAGTACGTC. Translated, it gives CASSFYLGAGGPSYEQYV.

This clonotype was counted between two and nine times. This chain links TRBV7-2 with TRBJ2-1; D gene unclear. CDR3 length: 12 residues. V lost 3 bases and J lost 10, with 10 bases in between. Germline CDR1 is SGHTA and CDR2 is FQGNSA. The CDR3 DNA reads as TGTGCCAGCAGCTTTACAATCGGAGAGCAGTTCTTC. It yields the protein CASSFTIGEQFF.

This clonotype came up a few times. The V call is TRBV7-2, the J call TRBJ2-3, with 7 bases that match TRBD2. Trimming took 1 base from V and 0 from J; bases not matched to a gene: 7. Germline V lookup: CDR1 SGHTA, CDR2 FQGNSA. The CDR3 runs to 17 residues. The CDR3 DNA sequence: TGTGCCAGCAGCTTAGGCCCGGGGAGGGGCAGCACAGATACGCAGTATTTT. It encodes CASSLGPGRGSTDTQYF.

Only a few counts were recorded for this clonotype. The chain combines TRBV4-1 with TRBJ2-5, with D uncertain. The germline V gene has CDR1 MGHRA and CDR2 YSYEKL. CDR3 size: 12 residues. Between the trimmed V and J ends, which lost 3 bases and 4 bases, there was a span of 6 bases. The CDR3 is CASSQGRETQYF. The CDR3 DNA follows: TGCGCCAGCAGCCAGGGTAGAGAGACCCAGTACTTC.

The chain recombines TRBV5-5 with TRBJ2-1, with a possible D match to TRBD2 (5 bases). Trimming removed 0 bases from V and 6 bases from J, with 10 bases in between. CDR1 and CDR2 from the germline V gene are SGHKS and YYEKEE (reference sequence). This CDR3 comprises 14 residues. The DNA of the CDR3 is TGTGCCAGCAGCTTGGTGGCGGGTCCCAATGAGCAGTTCTTC. Translated, it gives CASSLVAGPNEQFF. The full variable domain, completed using reference TRBV5-5 and TRBJ2-1, is DAGVTQSPTHLIKTRGQQVTLRCSPISGHKSVSWYQQVLGQGPQFIFQYYEKEERGRGNFPDRFSARQFPNYSSELNVNALLLGDSALYLCASSLVAGPNEQFFGPGTRLTVL.

This clonotype was seen only a few times. This chain links TRBV2 with TRBJ2-1; 8 bases match TRBD2. Germline V gene lookup returns CDR1 SNHLY and CDR2 FYNNEI. V trimming: 10 bases; J trimming: 3 bases; junction bases outside the gene matches: 11. CDR3 length: 15 amino acids. CDR3 in DNA: TGTGCCATAGCCGGGACTAGGGGTCACTACAATGAGCAGTTCTTC. It codes for CAIAGTRGHYNEQFF.

This clonotype was picked up a small number of times. The chain is built from TRBV5-6 and TRBJ2-1; 12 positions agree with TRBD2. Losses at the gene ends were 4 bases for V and 1 base for J; bases not matched to a gene: 3. Germline-derived CDR1 and CDR2 are SGHDT and YYEEEE. The CDR3 consists of 16 residues. In DNA form, the CDR3 reads TGTGCCAGCAGCAAGACTAGCGGGGGTTCCTACAATGAGCAGTTCTTC. This translates into CASSKTSGGSYNEQFF.

This clonotype was counted at least ten times. V gene TRBV28 combines with J gene TRBJ2-3, with no clear D. This CDR3 is built from 11 residues. V dropped 6 bases and J dropped 2 bases, with 3 bases sitting between them. Germline V CDR1 and CDR2: MDHEN, SYDVKM. CDR3 protein: CASSNTDTQYF. In DNA, the CDR3 is TGTGCCAGCAGCAACACAGATACGCAGTATTTT.

The chain carries TRBV5-1 and TRBJ2-7, with a possible D match to TRBD1 (6 bases). V was pared by 4 bases and J by 3 bases, with 14 bases between. The CDR3 runs 14 residues. The germline gives CDR1 SGHRS, CDR2 YFSETQ. The CDR3 DNA reads TGCGCCAGCAGCCCGGGACAACAGGTCTACGAGCAGTACTTC. Encoded protein: CASSPGQQVYEQYF.

J is TRBJ1-4 and V is TRBV29-1, with D possibly TRBD1 on 6 matching bases. The CDR3 covers 12 residues. Germline V gene sequence: CDR1 SQVTM, CDR2 ANQGSEA. Trimming stripped 7 bases from V and 8 bases from J, with 14 bases between. The CDR3 region is CSATGTREKLFF. CDR3 DNA: TGCAGCGCGACCGGGACACGAGAAAAACTGTTTTTT.